The TCR beta chain under discussion was sequenced for a study of blood T cell repertoires in COVID-19. Participants came from some 26 US areas, aged roughly 18 to 95 years. Generated by immunoSEQ multiplex PCR, the TCRdb table keeps only in-frame clones and is missing some. The sample shows about 370,000 clones, 85% to 90% of them seen only once. Trimming pared 4 bases from V and 5 bases from J, leaving 15 bases between. The CDR3 sequence is 15 residues long. Germline lookup yields CDR1 MNHEY and CDR2 SMNVEV (reference sequence). The V gene is TRBV27, the J gene TRBJ2-1, with a possible D match to TRBD2 (6 bases). The sequencing sample was made of PBMCs or T cells enriched from blood (not recorded which). The clonotype originates from a man younger than 35 who had recovered from COVID-19. CDR3 nucleotide sequence: TGTGCCAGCAGTTGGAACGGGCTAGCGAACAATGAGCAGTTCTTC. This gives the protein CASSWNGLANNEQFF.